These 25 T cell receptor beta chains were all obtained from the same sample, sequenced in a study of blood T cell repertoires in COVID-19. Method: immunoSEQ multiplex PCR; TCRdb's copy keeps in-frame clones and lacks some. Of under 250,000 clones listed, approximately 84% are singletons. The specimen was PBMCs or T cells enriched from blood (not recorded which). The source is a man aged 60-69 years who had recovered from COVID-19.

The chain has TRBV11-2 and TRBJ2-3, with 9 bases identical to TRBD2. Trimming removed 5 bases from V and 1 base from J; junction bases left unmatched: 4. CDR1 is SGHAT and CDR2 is FQNNGV in the germline V gene. The CDR3 has 15 residues. The CDR3 DNA reads TGTGCCAGCAGCGGGAGCGGGGGGCGCACAGATACGCAGTATTTT. It translates to CASSGSGGRTDTQYF.

V and J are TRBV27 and TRBJ2-7; D not resolved. CDR3 length: 13 amino acids. Trimming pared 6 bases from V and 5 bases from J, leaving 14 bases between. CDR1 and CDR2 (germline): MNHEY, SMNVEV (reference sequence). CDR3 in amino acids: CASSPKPSNEQYF. For the CDR3, the DNA is TGTGCCAGCAGCCCCAAACCCTCTAACGAGCAGTACTTC.

The chain is built from TRBV11-2 and TRBJ1-1; D is possibly TRBD1 (6 bases). Germline V gene lookup returns CDR1 SGHAT and CDR2 FQNNGV. V lost 6 bases to trimming and J lost 4 bases, with 15 bases between them. The CDR3 is 14 amino acids. This CDR3 reads CASRRIQGSTEAFF. The CDR3 DNA follows: TGTGCCAGCAGACGAATACAGGGATCCACTGAAGCTTTCTTT.

This rearrangement joins TRBV18 to TRBJ2-2; D possibly corresponds to TRBD1 (6 bases). V was cut by 3 bases and J by 0 bases, with 8 bases left in between. Germline V gives CDR1 KGHSH, CDR2 LQKENI. CDR3 length: 15 residues. CDR3: CASSPDSPNTGELFF. CDR3 DNA sequence: TGTGCCAGCTCACCGGACAGTCCGAACACCGGGGAGCTGTTTTTT. The full variable domain, in which reference TRBV18 and TRBJ2-2 provide the parts outside the CDR3, is NAGVMQNPRHLVRRRGQEARLRCSPMKGHSHVYWYRQLPEEGLKFMVYLQKENIIDESGMPKERFSAEFPKEGPSILRIQQVVRGDSAAYFCASSPDSPNTGELFFGEGSRLTVL.

The chain is built from TRBV5-1 and TRBJ2-1; D may be TRBD2 (6 bases). The CDR3 loop spans 14 amino acids. The V gene lost 5 bases and the J gene lost 7 bases, with 16 bases spanning the gap. Germline V gives CDR1 SGHRS, CDR2 YFSETQ. The CDR3 loop reads CASSLGGTGNEQFF. The CDR3 DNA sequence: TGCGCCAGCAGTTTAGGCGGGACCGGGAATGAGCAGTTCTTC.

The chain uses TRBV10-3 and TRBJ1-1, with 9 bases matching TRBD1. Germline loops: CDR1 ENHRY, CDR2 SYGVKD. Trimming at V came to 5 bases and at J to 4 bases, leaving 8 bases not matched to a gene. This CDR3 is 15 amino acids long. CDR3: CAISLTGTGPTEAFF. In nucleotides, the CDR3 is TGTGCCATCAGTTTAACCGGGACAGGGCCCACTGAAGCTTTCTTT.

The chain uses TRBV11-2 and TRBJ1-1; D is unresolved. Germline V lookup: CDR1 SGHAT, CDR2 FQNNGV. V was shortened by 4 bases and J by 0 bases, with 6 bases between the two germline ends. The CDR3 has 13 amino acids. The CDR3 DNA follows: TGTGCCAGCAGCTCTCACTTGAACACTGAAGCTTTCTTT. This translates into CASSSHLNTEAFF.

V and J are TRBV7-9 and TRBJ2-3; possibly TRBD2 for D (6 bases). V lost 4 bases and J 0 bases, leaving 17 bases between the germline ends. The CDR3 sequence is 17 residues long. Germline V gene data show CDR1 as SEHNR and CDR2 as FQNEAQ (reference sequence). CDR3 DNA: TGTGCCAGCAGCTATAGAGGCAGACGGGGGAGCACAGATACGCAGTATTTT. It encodes CASSYRGRRGSTDTQYF.

V usage is TRBV6-5 and J usage is TRBJ1-5; tentatively, D is TRBD1 (5 bases). CDR3 length equals 14 residues. Germline CDR1 and CDR2: MNHEY and SVGAGI. Trimming stripped 8 bases from V and 2 bases from J, with 13 bases between. DNA of the CDR3: TGTGCCAGCGGAAAGGGGCATGGCAATCAGCCCCAGCATTTT. Translated, it gives CASGKGHGNQPQHF.

V and J are TRBV2 and TRBJ2-1; tentatively, D is TRBD2 (5 bases). The CDR3 extends over 13 amino acids. Trimming removed 3 bases from V and 9 bases from J, with 12 bases in between. The V gene's germline CDR1 is SNHLY and CDR2 FYNNEI. CDR3 sequence (DNA): TGTGCCAGCAGTGATCATCCTAGCCTTGAGCAGTTCTTC. It codes for CASSDHPSLEQFF.

V usage is TRBV2 and J usage is TRBJ2-1, with 10 positions matching TRBD1. From germline, CDR1 is SNHLY and CDR2 FYNNEI. The CDR3 runs to 17 residues. Germline trimming cut 4 bases from V and 8 bases from J; bases unmatched to any gene: 14. CDR3 region: CASSAQFPGQGWDEQFF. The DNA of the CDR3 is TGTGCCAGCAGTGCTCAATTCCCGGGACAGGGGTGGGATGAGCAGTTCTTC.

The J gene is TRBJ1-3, the V gene TRBV3-1 (or the pseudogene TRBV3-2); 8 bases are shared with TRBD1. CDR3 length: 16 residues. The germline V gene has CDR1 LGHDT and CDR2 YNNKEL (reference sequence). Trimming removed 4 bases from V and 0 bases from J; junction bases left unmatched: 5. DNA of the CDR3: TGTGCCAGCAGCCGAAGGACAGGGACCTCTGGAAACACCATATATTTT. Translating gives CASSRRTGTSGNTIYF.

The chain couples TRBV5-6 to TRBJ2-3, with D possibly TRBD2 on 5 matching bases. The CDR3 contains 13 residues. V lost 4 bases and J 7 bases, leaving 13 bases between the germline ends. Germline lookup yields CDR1 SGHDT and CDR2 YYEEEE. For the CDR3, the DNA is TGTGCCAGCAGCCCGCAGAGGGTAAATACGCAGTATTTT. Translating gives CASSPQRVNTQYF.

This clone was seen a single time. The gene calls are TRBV3-1 (or the pseudogene TRBV3-2) and TRBJ1-6; 7 bases agree with TRBD1. V trimming: 7 bases; J trimming: 5 bases; junction bases outside the gene matches: 8. The CDR3 is made up of 15 amino acids. The germline V gene encodes CDR1 LGHDT and CDR2 YNNKEL (reference sequence). The DNA for the CDR3 is TGTGCCAGCACTCGACAGGGTTTCAATAATTCACCCCTCCACTTT. Its protein product is CASTRQGFNNSPLHF.

The CDR3 DNA follows: TGTGCCAGCAGCCAAGACCATTCGTACAGGGGGCCCTATGGCTACACCTTC. Protein: CASSQDHSYRGPYGYTF. J is TRBJ1-2 and V is TRBV14; 9 bases match TRBD1. The CDR3 extends over 17 amino acids. Per germline, CDR1 SGHDN and CDR2 FVKESK. The V gene end was trimmed by 0 bases and the J gene end by 4 bases; junction bases not matched to a gene: 9.

The chain combines TRBV19 with TRBJ1-4, with TRBD1 identical over 7 bases. CDR1 LNHDA and CDR2 SQIVND come from the germline V gene (reference sequence). The length of the CDR3 is 16 residues. V shed 6 bases and J 0 bases; nucleotides not matched to a gene: 7. The DNA of the CDR3 is TGTGCCAGTAGGCGACAGGGCTCTGCAACTAATGAAAAACTGTTTTTT. This codes for CASRRQGSATNEKLFF.

The rearrangement links TRBV15 to TRBJ2-1; D is undetermined. The germline V gene has CDR1 LNHNV and CDR2 YYDKDF (reference sequence). The germline V and J ends were trimmed by 5 bases and 8 bases, with 10 bases remaining between them. CDR3 length equals 12 residues. The CDR3 spells CATSSAEYEQFF. CDR3 in DNA: TGTGCCACCAGCTCCGCGGAGTATGAGCAGTTCTTC.

The chain carries TRBV11-2 and TRBJ1-5; 9 nucleotides align to TRBD1. V gave up 3 bases and J gave up 7 bases; unmatched junction bases: 7. Germline V gene sequence: CDR1 SGHAT, CDR2 FQNNGV. This CDR3 region has 15 residues. The CDR3 sequence is CASSLGTGKGQPQHF. The CDR3 DNA sequence: TGTGCCAGCAGCTTGGGGACAGGGAAGGGCCAGCCCCAGCATTTT.

This clone came up once. The rearrangement uses TRBV19 and TRBJ1-1; the D is unclear. The germline CDR1 and CDR2 sequences are LNHDA and SQIVND (reference sequence). This CDR3 has 12 amino acids. Trimming cost V 7 bases and J 6 bases, with 12 bases left between them. The CDR3 spells CASKSRTPEAFF. The CDR3 nucleotides are TGTGCCAGTAAATCCAGAACCCCTGAAGCTTTCTTT.

The chain employs TRBV15 and TRBJ1-6; no definite D call. Trimming left V 9 bases short and J 3 bases short, with 9 bases between. The CDR3 spans 13 residues. Germline loops: CDR1 LNHNV, CDR2 YYDKDF (reference sequence). CDR3 coding DNA: TGTGCCACGAGCTACAACTATAATTCACCCCTCCACTTT. Its translation is CATSYNYNSPLHF.

V usage is TRBV18 and J usage is TRBJ2-1, with D perhaps TRBD1 (6 bases). Looked up from germline, CDR1 is KGHSH and CDR2 is LQKENI. The CDR3 consists of 12 residues. The V end lost 3 bases, the J end lost 10 bases, and 10 bases lay between the germline ends. The CDR3 region is CASSPDSSEQFF. The CDR3 DNA reads as TGTGCCAGCTCACCGGACAGCTCCGAGCAGTTCTTC.

V usage is TRBV9 and J usage is TRBJ1-3; no clear D gene. The V end was cut by 6 bases, the J end by 2 bases, with 12 bases between. This CDR3 comprises 14 residues. Germline CDR1 reads SGDLS; CDR2 reads YYNGEE. The DNA for the CDR3 is TGTGCCAGCAACCAGGTGCTTGCTGGAAACACCATATATTTT. This encodes CASNQVLAGNTIYF.

The chain links TRBV10-3 to TRBJ2-5; D possibly corresponds to TRBD2 (5 bases). V was pared by 0 bases and J by 5 bases, with 13 bases between. Germline CDR1 is ENHRY and CDR2 is SYGVKD. This CDR3 has 15 residues. DNA of the CDR3: TGTGCCATCAGTGAGTCAATGGGAGTTGGGGAGACCCAGTACTTC. This translates into CAISESMGVGETQYF.

The genes are TRBV2 and TRBJ1-1; 10 bases fit TRBD1. CDR1 is SNHLY, CDR2 FYNNEI, per germline. This CDR3 has 16 residues. J lost 5 bases, V lost 6 bases, and 12 bases had no gene match. The CDR3 region is CASRQRRLDRGTEAFF. DNA of the CDR3: TGTGCCAGCAGGCAAAGGCGTTTGGACAGGGGGACTGAAGCTTTCTTT.

The gene calls are TRBV5-1 and TRBJ2-5; 11 nucleotides line up with TRBD2. The CDR3 sequence is 18 residues long. Germline V gives CDR1 SGHRS, CDR2 YFSETQ. V lost 4 bases and J lost 2; bases outside the gene matches: 13. The CDR3 protein is CASSIAPKGTSGQETQYF. The CDR3 DNA reads as TGCGCCAGCAGCATAGCCCCCAAAGGGACTAGCGGACAAGAGACCCAGTACTTC.